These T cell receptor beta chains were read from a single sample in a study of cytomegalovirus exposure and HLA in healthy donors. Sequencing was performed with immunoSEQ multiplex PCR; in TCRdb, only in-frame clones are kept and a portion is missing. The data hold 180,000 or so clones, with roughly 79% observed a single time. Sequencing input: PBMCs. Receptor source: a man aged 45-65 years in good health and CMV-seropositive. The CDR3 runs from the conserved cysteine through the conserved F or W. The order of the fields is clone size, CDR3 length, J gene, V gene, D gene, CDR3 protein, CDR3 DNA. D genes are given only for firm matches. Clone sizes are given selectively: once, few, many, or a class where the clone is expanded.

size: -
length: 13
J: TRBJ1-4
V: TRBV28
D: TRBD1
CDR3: CASSSGQDEKLFF
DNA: TGTGCCAGCAGTTCAGGACAGGATGAAAAACTGTTTTTT

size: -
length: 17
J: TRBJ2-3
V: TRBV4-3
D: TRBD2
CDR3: CASSQDWAGGPKDTQYF
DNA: TGCGCCAGCAGCCAAGATTGGGCGGGGGGGCCAAAAGATACGCAGTATTTT

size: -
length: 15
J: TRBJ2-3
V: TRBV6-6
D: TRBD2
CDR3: CASSPKRGGSDTQYF
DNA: TGTGCCAGCAGTCCCAAGCGGGGGGGCTCAGATACGCAGTATTTT

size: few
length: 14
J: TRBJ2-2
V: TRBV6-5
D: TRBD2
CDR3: CASSPLSGSGELFF
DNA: TGTGCCAGCAGTCCCCTAAGCGGGAGCGGGGAGCTGTTTTTT

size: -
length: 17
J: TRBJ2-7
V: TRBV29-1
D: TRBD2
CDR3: CSVEGKWTSGGSYEQYF
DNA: TGCAGCGTGGAAGGTAAGTGGACTAGCGGGGGATCTTACGAGCAGTACTTC

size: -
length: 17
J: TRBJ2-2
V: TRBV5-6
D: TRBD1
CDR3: CASSLGTGNSYTGELFF
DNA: TGTGCCAGCAGCTTGGGGACAGGGAATTCGTACACCGGGGAGCTGTTTTTT

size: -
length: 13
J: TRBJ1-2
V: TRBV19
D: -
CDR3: CASSINLNYGYTF
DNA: TGTGCCAGTAGTATAAATTTAAACTATGGCTACACCTTC

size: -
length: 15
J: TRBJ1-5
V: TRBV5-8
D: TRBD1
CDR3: CASSRGQMGNQPQHF
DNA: TGTGCCAGCAGCCGGGGACAGATGGGAAATCAGCCCCAGCATTTT

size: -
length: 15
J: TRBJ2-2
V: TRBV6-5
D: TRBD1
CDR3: CASSYDRGPPGELFF
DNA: TGTGCCAGCAGTTACGACAGGGGTCCCCCCGGGGAGCTGTTTTTT

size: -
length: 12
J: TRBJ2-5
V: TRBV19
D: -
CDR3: CASSMVRETQYF
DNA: TGTGCCAGTAGTATGGTTAGAGAGACCCAGTACTTC

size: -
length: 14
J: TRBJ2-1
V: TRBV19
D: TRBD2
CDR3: CASSKGSRGDEQFF
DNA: TGTGCCAGTAGTAAGGGCTCGCGGGGGGATGAGCAGTTCTTC

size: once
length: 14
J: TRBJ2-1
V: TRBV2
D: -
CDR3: CASSEVFPNNEQFF
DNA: TGTGCCAGCAGTGAGGTTTTTCCTAACAATGAGCAGTTCTTC

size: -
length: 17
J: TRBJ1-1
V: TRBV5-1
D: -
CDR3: CASSLGQGFRMNTEAFF
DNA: TGCGCCAGCAGCTTGGGCCAGGGTTTTCGCATGAACACTGAAGCTTTCTTT

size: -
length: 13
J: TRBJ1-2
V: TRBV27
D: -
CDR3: CASSSIPGYGYTF
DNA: TGTGCCAGCAGTTCTATACCAGGCTATGGCTACACCTTC

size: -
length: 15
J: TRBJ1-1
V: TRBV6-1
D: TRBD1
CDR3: CASSLGTGLNTEAFF
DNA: TGTGCCAGCAGTTTAGGGACAGGCCTGAACACTGAAGCTTTCTTT

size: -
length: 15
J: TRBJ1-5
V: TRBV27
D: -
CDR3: CASSLSAGGNQPQHF
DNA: TGTGCCAGCAGTTTATCTGCAGGGGGCAATCAGCCCCAGCATTTT

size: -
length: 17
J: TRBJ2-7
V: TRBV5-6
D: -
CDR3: CASSLGRLRASLYEQYF
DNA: TGTGCCAGCAGCTTGGGTCGTCTGCGGGCCAGCCTCTACGAGCAGTACTTC

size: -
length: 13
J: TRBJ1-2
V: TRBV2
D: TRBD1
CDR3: CASIGQGGHGYTF
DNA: TGTGCCAGCATAGGACAGGGTGGTCATGGCTACACCTTC

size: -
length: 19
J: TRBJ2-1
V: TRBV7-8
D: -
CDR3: CASSLGFHYGEPAYNEQFF
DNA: TGTGCCAGCAGCTTAGGCTTCCATTACGGGGAACCAGCCTACAATGAGCAGTTCTTC

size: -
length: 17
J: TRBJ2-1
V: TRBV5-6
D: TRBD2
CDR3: CASRQGQGTSGGYEQFF
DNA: TGTGCCAGCAGACAGGGACAGGGGACTAGCGGGGGGTATGAGCAGTTCTTC

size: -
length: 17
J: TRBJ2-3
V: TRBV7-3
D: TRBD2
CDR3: CASSLKKSGRSTDTQYF
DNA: TGTGCCAGCAGCTTAAAAAAGAGCGGGAGAAGCACAGATACGCAGTATTTT

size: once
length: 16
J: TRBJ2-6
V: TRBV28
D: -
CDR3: CASRTMPGTGANVLTF
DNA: TGTGCCAGCAGAACCATGCCAGGAACAGGGGCCAACGTCCTGACTTTC

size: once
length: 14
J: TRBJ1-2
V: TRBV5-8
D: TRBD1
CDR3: CASSFTGVDYGYTF
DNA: TGTGCCAGCAGCTTCACAGGGGTTGACTATGGCTACACCTTC

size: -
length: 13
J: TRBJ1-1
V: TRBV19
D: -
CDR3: CASSTRQNTEAFF
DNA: TGTGCCAGTAGTACAAGACAGAACACTGAAGCTTTCTTT

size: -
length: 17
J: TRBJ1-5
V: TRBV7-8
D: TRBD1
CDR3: CASSLIGQGAPIQPQHF
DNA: TGTGCCAGCAGCTTAATTGGACAGGGGGCCCCTATCCAGCCCCAGCATTTT

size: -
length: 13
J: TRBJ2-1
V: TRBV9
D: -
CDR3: CASSAGDYNEQFF
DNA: TGTGCCAGCAGCGCAGGTGATTACAATGAGCAGTTCTTC

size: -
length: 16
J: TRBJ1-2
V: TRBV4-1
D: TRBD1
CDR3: CASSRGMTGGTYGYTF
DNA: TGCGCCAGCAGCCGGGGGATGACAGGGGGCACCTATGGCTACACCTTC

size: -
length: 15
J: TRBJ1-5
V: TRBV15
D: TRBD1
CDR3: CATSRDRGLGQPQHF
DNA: TGTGCCACCAGCAGGGACAGGGGGCTTGGACAGCCCCAGCATTTT

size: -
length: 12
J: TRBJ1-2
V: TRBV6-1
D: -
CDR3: CASSGIGAGYTF
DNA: TGTGCCAGCAGTGGGATTGGGGCCGGCTACACCTTC